Below are 18 T cell receptor beta chains sequenced from a single sample in a study of PD-L1 blockade in urothelial cancer. Clones were read by immunoSEQ multiplex PCR, and TCRdb kept only the in-frame ones, dropping some. The table lists 60,000 to 75,000 clones, about four fifths of them singletons. Sample time point: pretreatment peripheral blood. The starting material was PBMCs, obtained around atezolizumab (anti-PD-L1) treatment. These receptor sequences come from a woman between 70 and 85 years old with urothelial cancer.

The genes are TRBV28 and TRBJ2-7, with D tentatively TRBD1 (6 bases). CDR1 is MDHEN, CDR2 SYDVKM, per germline. The V end lost 6 bases, the J end lost 0 bases, and 15 bases lay between the germline ends. The length of the CDR3 is 15 residues. For the CDR3, the DNA is TGTGCCAGCAGCTTCTCAGGGGCCCTCTCCTACGAGCAGTACTTC. Its protein product is CASSFSGALSYEQYF.

The chain links TRBV6-1 to TRBJ2-7, with 8 bases matching TRBD2. The CDR3 is 18 residues long. J lost 4 bases, V lost 2 bases, and 16 bases had no gene match. Germline CDR1 is MNHNS and CDR2 is SASEGT. The CDR3 here is CASSERGRLAGYSYEQYF. CDR3 in DNA: TGTGCCAGCAGTGAAAGAGGCCGGCTAGCGGGCTATTCATACGAGCAGTACTTC.

The CDR3 region has the DNA TGCGCCAGCAGCTCACGACTAGCGGGAGGGGACAATGAGCAGTTCTTC. It yields the protein CASSSRLAGGDNEQFF. The chain couples TRBV5-1 to TRBJ2-1, with 14 bases fitting TRBD2. The CDR3 length is 16 residues. Germline V gene sequence: CDR1 SGHRS, CDR2 YFSETQ. The V gene end was trimmed by 3 bases and the J gene end by 5 bases; junction bases not matched to a gene: 4.

This CDR3 is CASSLESLGGSGSPLHF. The CDR3 DNA is TGCGCCAGCAGCTTGGAGTCTTTAGGGGGCAGCGGTTCACCCCTCCACTTT. V is TRBV5-1 and J is TRBJ1-6, with 7 bases lining up with TRBD1. Germline V CDR1 and CDR2: SGHRS, YFSETQ. This CDR3 contains 17 residues. With V trimmed by 0 bases and J by 9 bases, 12 bases remained unmatched.

The rearrangement links TRBV5-4 to TRBJ2-7; 11 bases agree with TRBD2. This CDR3 comprises 14 residues. Per the germline V gene, CDR1 is SGHNT and CDR2 is YYREEE (reference sequence). J was trimmed by 7 bases and V by 4 bases; bases with no gene match: 7. CDR3 in amino acids: CASSPLAGGREQYF. The CDR3 DNA reads as TGTGCCAGCAGCCCCCTAGCGGGAGGTCGGGAGCAGTACTTC.

CDR3 in amino acids: CASSSSGSYEQYF. The CDR3 nucleotides read TGTGCCAGCAGCTCCTCCGGGAGCTACGAGCAGTACTTC. This rearrangement joins TRBV5-4 to TRBJ2-7; D is possibly TRBD2 (6 bases). This CDR3 region has 13 residues. Deletions cut 3 bases from V and 3 bases from J, with 10 bases between. Germline loops: CDR1 SGHNT, CDR2 YYREEE (reference sequence).

The chain joins TRBV28 to TRBJ2-5, with D perhaps TRBD1 (6 bases). The V end lost 7 bases, the J end lost 8 bases, and 26 bases lay between the germline ends. Germline assignment: CDR1 MDHEN and CDR2 SYDVKM. This CDR3 has 16 amino acids. CDR3 nucleotides: TGTGCCAGCAAAGGAAAAAGGGGGACGCCTGTGATTACCCAGTACTTC. Its translation: CASKGKRGTPVITQYF.

V and J are TRBV25-1 and TRBJ2-5; no firm D call. The CDR3 sequence is 14 residues long. The V and J ends lost 2 bases and 2 bases respectively, with 9 bases between them. The germline gives CDR1 MGHDK, CDR2 SYGVNS. The CDR3 reads CASSELSGQETQYF. The CDR3, as DNA: TGTGCCAGCAGTGAACTATCAGGACAAGAGACCCAGTACTTC.

The rearrangement joins TRBV6-4 to TRBJ2-2; 8 nucleotides line up with TRBD2. The germline V gene has CDR1 MRHNA and CDR2 SNTAGT. CDR3 size: 17 residues. Trimming at V came to 2 bases and at J to 4 bases, leaving 9 bases not matched to a gene. The CDR3 DNA is TGTGCCAGCAGTGACCTCCCGGGGGGGCAGAGCACCGGGGAGCTGTTTTTT. It is translated as CASSDLPGGQSTGELFF.

V and J are TRBV9 and TRBJ1-2, with D possibly TRBD1 on 6 matching bases. Germline V gene sequence: CDR1 SGDLS, CDR2 YYNGEE. V lost 0 bases and J lost 8, with 11 bases in between. This CDR3 is 13 amino acids long. CDR3 in DNA: TGTGCCAGCAGCGTAGATCAGGGGACAGGCTACACCTTC. It codes for CASSVDQGTGYTF.

The chain joins TRBV6-4 to TRBJ1-1, with 10 positions matching TRBD1. The CDR3 is 15 residues long. V dropped 3 bases and J dropped 3; count of bases not matched to a gene: 4. Germline V gives CDR1 MRHNA, CDR2 SNTAGT. The CDR3 DNA sequence: TGTGCCAGCAGTGAGGACAGGGGGAAGGACACTGAAGCTTTCTTT. It encodes CASSEDRGKDTEAFF.

The V gene is TRBV5-1, the J gene TRBJ1-1, with TRBD1 as a possible D gene (5 bases). The germline CDR1 and CDR2 sequences are SGHRS and YFSETQ. V lost 0 bases and J 3 bases, leaving 12 bases between the germline ends. The CDR3 is 15 residues long. CDR3 sequence (DNA): TGCGCCAGCAGCTTGGGAGGTCCAGGGTACACTGAAGCTTTCTTT. Amino acid sequence: CASSLGGPGYTEAFF.

V usage is TRBV6-1 and J usage is TRBJ1-4, with D maybe TRBD1 (5 bases). Germline lookup yields CDR1 MNHNS and CDR2 SASEGT. Between the trimmed V and J ends, which lost 6 bases and 7 bases, there was a span of 18 bases. The CDR3 has 15 residues. CDR3 in amino acids: CASRDRRGSAEKLFF. CDR3 bases: TGTGCCAGCAGGGACCGTAGGGGTTCGGCTGAAAAACTGTTTTTT.

The rearrangement joins TRBV4-1 to TRBJ1-1; weak D call: TRBD1 (6 bases). This CDR3 has 15 residues. V was clipped by 2 bases and J by 3 bases, with 13 bases between them. From germline, CDR1 is MGHRA and CDR2 YSYEKL. CDR3 nucleotides: TGCGCCAGCAGCCAAACCACAGGGTCGGACACTGAAGCTTTCTTT. This sequence encodes CASSQTTGSDTEAFF.

The rearrangement links TRBV11-3 to TRBJ2-1; 9 bases are a match to TRBD2. This CDR3 is built from 16 residues. J was trimmed by 4 bases and V by 5 bases; bases with no gene match: 9. CDR1 SGHNT and CDR2 YENEEA come from the germline V gene. The CDR3 is CASSRGSSGDYNEQFF. As DNA, the CDR3 is TGTGCCAGCAGCCGAGGATCTAGCGGGGATTACAATGAGCAGTTCTTC.

V and J are TRBV9 and TRBJ1-1, with unresolved D. This CDR3 has 15 residues. The germline gives CDR1 SGDLS, CDR2 YYNGEE. V lost 4 bases and J 0 bases, leaving 13 bases between the germline ends. The CDR3 DNA reads TGTGCCAGCAGCCCAAGTCCCAGCGTGAACACTGAAGCTTTCTTT. This codes for CASSPSPSVNTEAFF.

This chain connects TRBV6-1 to TRBJ1-2; D is uncertain. CDR1 and CDR2 (germline): MNHNS, SASEGT. V was pared by 2 bases and J by 5 bases, with 6 bases between. The CDR3 spans 12 residues. The CDR3 loop is CASSERGYGYTF. CDR3 bases: TGTGCCAGCAGTGAACGAGGTTATGGCTACACCTTC.

The V and J genes are TRBV5-1 and TRBJ1-6; possibly TRBD1 for D (5 bases). Trimming pared 0 bases from V and 5 bases from J, leaving 15 bases between. The germline V gene encodes CDR1 SGHRS and CDR2 YFSETQ. The CDR3 loop spans 17 amino acids. The CDR3 protein is CASSLVILDNNNSPLHF. The CDR3, as DNA: TGCGCCAGCAGCTTGGTTATCTTGGACAACAATAATTCACCCCTCCACTTT.